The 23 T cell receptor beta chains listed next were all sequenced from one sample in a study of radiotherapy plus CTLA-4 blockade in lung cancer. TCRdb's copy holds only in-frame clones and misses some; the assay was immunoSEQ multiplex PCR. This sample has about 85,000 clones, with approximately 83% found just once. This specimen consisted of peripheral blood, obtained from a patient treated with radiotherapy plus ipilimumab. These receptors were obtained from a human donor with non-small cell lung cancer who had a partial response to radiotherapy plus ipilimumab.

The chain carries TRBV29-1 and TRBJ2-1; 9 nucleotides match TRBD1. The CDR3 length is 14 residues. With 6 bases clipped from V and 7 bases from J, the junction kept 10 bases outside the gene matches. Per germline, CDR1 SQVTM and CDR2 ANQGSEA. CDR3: CSVKGTGRVNEQFF. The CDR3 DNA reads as TGCAGCGTAAAGGGGACAGGGAGGGTAAATGAGCAGTTCTTC.

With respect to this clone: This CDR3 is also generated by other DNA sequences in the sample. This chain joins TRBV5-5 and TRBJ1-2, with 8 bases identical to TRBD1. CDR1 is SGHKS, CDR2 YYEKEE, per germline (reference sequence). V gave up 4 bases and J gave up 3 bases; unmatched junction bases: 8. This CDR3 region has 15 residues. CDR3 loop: CASSPRQGRDYGYTF. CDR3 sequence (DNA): TGTGCCAGCAGCCCGAGACAGGGGAGGGACTATGGCTACACCTTC.

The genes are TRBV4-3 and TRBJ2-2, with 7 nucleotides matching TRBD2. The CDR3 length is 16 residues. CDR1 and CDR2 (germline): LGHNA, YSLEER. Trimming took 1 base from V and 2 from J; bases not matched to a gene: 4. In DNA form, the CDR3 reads TGCGCCAGCAGCCAAGTCCGCGGGGGTAACACCGGGGAGCTGTTTTTT. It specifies CASSQVRGGNTGELFF.

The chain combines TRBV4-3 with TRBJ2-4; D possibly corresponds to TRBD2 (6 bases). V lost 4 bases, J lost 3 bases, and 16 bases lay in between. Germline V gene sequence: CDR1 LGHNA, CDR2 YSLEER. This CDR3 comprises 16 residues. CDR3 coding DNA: TGCGCCAGCAGCCCCTGGGGGGTGTTGGGCAAAAACATTCAGTACTTC. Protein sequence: CASSPWGVLGKNIQYF.

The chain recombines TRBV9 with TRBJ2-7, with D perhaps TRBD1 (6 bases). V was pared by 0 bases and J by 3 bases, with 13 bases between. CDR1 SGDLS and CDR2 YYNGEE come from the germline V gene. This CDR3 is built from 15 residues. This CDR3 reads CASSVAGTGFYEQYF. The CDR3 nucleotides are TGTGCCAGCAGCGTAGCGGGTACAGGGTTCTACGAGCAGTACTTC.

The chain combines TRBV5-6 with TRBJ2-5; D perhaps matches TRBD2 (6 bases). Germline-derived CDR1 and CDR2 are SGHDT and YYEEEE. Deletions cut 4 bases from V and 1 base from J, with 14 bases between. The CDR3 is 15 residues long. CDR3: CASSLPWDSQETQYF. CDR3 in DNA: TGTGCCAGCAGCCTCCCCTGGGACTCCCAAGAGACCCAGTACTTC.

As DNA, the CDR3 is TGCGCCAGCAGCTTGGGCCGTGGGGGAGGATCTACGCAGTATTTT. As protein: CASSLGRGGGSTQYF. This chain links TRBV5-1 with TRBJ2-3, with D tentatively TRBD2 (6 bases). CDR3 length equals 15 residues. V was cut by 0 bases and J by 8 bases, with 16 bases left in between. CDR1 and CDR2 from the germline V gene are SGHRS and YFSETQ.

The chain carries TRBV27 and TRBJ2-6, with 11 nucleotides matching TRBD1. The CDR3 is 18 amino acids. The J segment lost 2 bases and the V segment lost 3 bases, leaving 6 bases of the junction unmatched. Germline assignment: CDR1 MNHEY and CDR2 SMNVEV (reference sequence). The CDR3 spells CASSFIGQGATGANVLTF. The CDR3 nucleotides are TGTGCCAGCAGTTTTATAGGACAGGGGGCTACTGGGGCCAACGTCCTGACTTTC.

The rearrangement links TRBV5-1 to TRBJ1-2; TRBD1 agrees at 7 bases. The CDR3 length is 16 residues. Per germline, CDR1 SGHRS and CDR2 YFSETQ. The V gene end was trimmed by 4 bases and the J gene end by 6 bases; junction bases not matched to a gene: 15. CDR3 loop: CASSPGGGLSSDGYTF. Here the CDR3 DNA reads TGCGCCAGCAGCCCTGGAGGGGGCCTCTCCTCGGATGGCTACACCTTC.

The CDR3: CASSGLGQHNSPLHF. The CDR3 bases are TGTGCCAGCAGCGGCCTGGGACAGCACAATTCACCCCTCCACTTT. This chain joins TRBV9 and TRBJ1-6, with TRBD1 matching over 7 bases. Germline values: CDR1 SGDLS, CDR2 YYNGEE. The CDR3 has 15 residues. The ends lost 3 bases at V and 7 bases at J; junction bases unmatched: 7.

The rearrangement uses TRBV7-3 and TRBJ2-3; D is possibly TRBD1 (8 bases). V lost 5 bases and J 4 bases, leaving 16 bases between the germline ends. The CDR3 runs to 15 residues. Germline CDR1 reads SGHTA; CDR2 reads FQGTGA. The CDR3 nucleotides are TGTGCCAGCAGCCCTGACAGGGGAGGGGCAGATACGCAGTATTTT. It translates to CASSPDRGGADTQYF.

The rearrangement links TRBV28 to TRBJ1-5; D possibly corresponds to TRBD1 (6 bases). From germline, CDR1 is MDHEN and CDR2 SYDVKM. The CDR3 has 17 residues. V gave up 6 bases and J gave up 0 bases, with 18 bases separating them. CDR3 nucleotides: TGTGCCAGCAGCTCTGTGGTTGGGGGCCTTAGCAATCAGCCCCAGCATTTT. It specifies CASSSVVGGLSNQPQHF.

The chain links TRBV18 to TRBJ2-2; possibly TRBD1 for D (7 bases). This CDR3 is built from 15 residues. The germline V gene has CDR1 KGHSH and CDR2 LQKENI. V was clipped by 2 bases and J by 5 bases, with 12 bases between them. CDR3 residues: CASSPAAGGTGELFF. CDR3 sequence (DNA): TGTGCCAGCTCACCAGCGGCAGGGGGGACCGGGGAGCTGTTTTTT.

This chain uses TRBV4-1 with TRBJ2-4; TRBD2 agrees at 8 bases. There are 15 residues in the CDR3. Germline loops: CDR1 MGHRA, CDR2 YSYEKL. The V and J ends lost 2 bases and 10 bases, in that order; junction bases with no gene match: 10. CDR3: CASSQNLAGLRIQYF. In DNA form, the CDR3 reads TGCGCCAGCAGCCAAAATTTAGCGGGACTAAGAATTCAGTACTTC.

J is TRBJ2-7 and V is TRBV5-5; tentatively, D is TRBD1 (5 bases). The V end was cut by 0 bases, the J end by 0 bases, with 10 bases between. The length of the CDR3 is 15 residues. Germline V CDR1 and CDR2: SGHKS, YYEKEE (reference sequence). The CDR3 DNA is TGTGCCAGCAGCTTGGAACAGGTGAGCTCCTACGAGCAGTACTTC. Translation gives CASSLEQVSSYEQYF.

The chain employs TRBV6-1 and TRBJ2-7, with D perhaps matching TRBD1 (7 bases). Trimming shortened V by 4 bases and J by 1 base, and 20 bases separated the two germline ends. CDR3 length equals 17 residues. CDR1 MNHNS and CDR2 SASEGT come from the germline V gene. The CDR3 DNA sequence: TGTGCCAGCAGTGCCTACCGGGGGACAGCGAATTCCTACGAGCAGTACTTC. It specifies CASSAYRGTANSYEQYF.

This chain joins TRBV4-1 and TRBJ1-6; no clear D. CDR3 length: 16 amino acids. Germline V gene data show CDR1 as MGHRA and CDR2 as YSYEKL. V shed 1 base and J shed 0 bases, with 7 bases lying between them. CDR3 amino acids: CASSQGASSYNSPLHF. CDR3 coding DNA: TGCGCCAGCAGCCAAGGAGCGAGCTCCTATAATTCACCCCTCCACTTT.

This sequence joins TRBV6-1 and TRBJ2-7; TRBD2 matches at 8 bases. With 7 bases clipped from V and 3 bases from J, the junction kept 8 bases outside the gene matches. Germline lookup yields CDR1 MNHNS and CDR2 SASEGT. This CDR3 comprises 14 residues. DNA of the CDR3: TGTGCCAGCAAGCGGCTAGCGGGTGACTACGAGCAGTACTTC. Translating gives CASKRLAGDYEQYF.

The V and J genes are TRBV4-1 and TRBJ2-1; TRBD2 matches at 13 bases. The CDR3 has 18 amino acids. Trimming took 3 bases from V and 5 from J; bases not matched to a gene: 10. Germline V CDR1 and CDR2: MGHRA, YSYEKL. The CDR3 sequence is CASSQTPRTSGSNNEQFF. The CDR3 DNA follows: TGCGCCAGCAGCCAGACCCCCAGGACTAGCGGGAGTAACAATGAGCAGTTCTTC.

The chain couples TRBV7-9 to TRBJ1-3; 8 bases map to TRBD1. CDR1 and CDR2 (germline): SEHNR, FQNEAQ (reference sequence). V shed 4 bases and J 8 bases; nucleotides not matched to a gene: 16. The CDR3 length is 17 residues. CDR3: CASSSHRRTGRLDTIYF. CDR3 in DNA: TGTGCCAGCAGCTCCCACCGCCGGACAGGGCGTTTGGACACCATATATTTT.

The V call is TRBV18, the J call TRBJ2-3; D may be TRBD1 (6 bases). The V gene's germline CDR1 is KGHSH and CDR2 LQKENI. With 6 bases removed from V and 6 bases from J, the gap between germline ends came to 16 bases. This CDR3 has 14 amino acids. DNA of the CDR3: TGTGCCAGCTCCCCGACAGGATCCGAGGATACGCAGTATTTT. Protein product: CASSPTGSEDTQYF.

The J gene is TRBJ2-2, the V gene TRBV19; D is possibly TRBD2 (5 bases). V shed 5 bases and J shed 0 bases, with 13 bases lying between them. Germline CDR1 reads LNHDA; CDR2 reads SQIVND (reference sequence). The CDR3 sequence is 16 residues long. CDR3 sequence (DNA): TGTGCCAGTAGTCGGCTAGCCATCGCGAACACCGGGGAGCTGTTTTTT. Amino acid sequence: CASSRLAIANTGELFF.

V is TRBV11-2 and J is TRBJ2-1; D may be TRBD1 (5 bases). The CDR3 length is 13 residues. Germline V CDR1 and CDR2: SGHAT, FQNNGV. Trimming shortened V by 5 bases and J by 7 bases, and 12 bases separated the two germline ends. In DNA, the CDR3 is TGTGCCAGCAGCCTTTCTCGACAGAATGAGCAGTTCTTC. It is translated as CASSLSRQNEQFF.